Below, 16 T cell receptor beta chains from the same sample are listed, as sequenced in a study of shared clonotypes between healthy human individuals (dated by TCRdb to about 2020). The library was obtained by the immunoSEQ multiplex PCR assay. Imported from immuneACCESS, the table was reduced by TCRdb to in-frame sequences with V and J called. These copies leave out some clones; in studies compared against another copy, an unresolved V gene accounts for under half, and the cause of the remainder is not known. The table for this sample lists fewer than 1.4 million clones; about four fifths of them were counted only once. Roughly 0.57% of the sample is taken by the ten largest. Material: memory CD4+ T cells from PBMCs. The label giving this sample's cell subset or site can be read as: CD45RA-negative fraction. Receptor source: a man aged 18 to 29 in good health. Some clones in this sample may be carry-over from other donors' samples.

The chain combines TRBV10-3 with TRBJ2-3, with TRBD2 matching over 8 bases. The CDR3 has 14 residues. CDR1 is ENHRY, CDR2 SYGVKD, per germline. V gave up 5 bases and J gave up 3 bases; unmatched junction bases: 4. CDR3 residues: CAISTSGVTDTQYF. As DNA, the CDR3 is TGTGCCATCAGTACTAGCGGAGTTACAGATACGCAGTATTTT.

In this sample, this clone turned up once. The chain joins TRBV28 to TRBJ1-5; D unclear. The CDR3 runs to 12 residues. Deletions cut 6 bases from V and 7 bases from J, with 10 bases between. Germline V lookup: CDR1 MDHEN, CDR2 SYDVKM. The CDR3 spells CASRPLGQPQHF. As DNA, the CDR3 is TGTGCCAGCAGACCCTTGGGGCAGCCCCAGCATTTT.

The J gene is TRBJ2-7, the V gene TRBV28; possibly TRBD1 for D (5 bases). The germline V and J ends were trimmed by 3 bases and 3 bases, with 15 bases remaining between them. This CDR3 is 15 amino acids long. Germline V gives CDR1 MDHEN, CDR2 SYDVKM. The CDR3 loop is CASSLQGGSDYEQYF. The CDR3 nucleotides read TGTGCCAGCAGTTTGCAGGGTGGAAGTGACTACGAGCAGTACTTC.

The chain carries TRBV5-4 and TRBJ2-2; D is unclear. Germline lookup yields CDR1 SGHNT and CDR2 YYREEE (reference sequence). There are 13 residues in the CDR3. Trimming removed 6 bases from V and 4 bases from J, with 10 bases in between. DNA of the CDR3: TGTGCCAGCAAGCTTGAGCTCACCGGGGAGCTGTTTTTT. Translation gives CASKLELTGELFF.

In this sample, this clone turned up many times. This chain joins TRBV5-1 and TRBJ2-7; 7 nucleotides line up with TRBD2. Germline V gives CDR1 SGHRS, CDR2 YFSETQ. The length of the CDR3 is 14 residues. V lost 9 bases, J lost 6 bases, and 15 bases stayed unmatched. The CDR3 protein is CATGLGPFAGEQYF. As DNA, the CDR3 is TGCGCCACCGGACTAGGGCCTTTTGCTGGCGAGCAGTACTTC.

For this clone: The sample holds other DNA sequences that translate to the same CDR3. The chain uses TRBV15 and TRBJ2-1, with D maybe TRBD2 (6 bases). The V end lost 0 bases, the J end lost 8 bases, and 8 bases lay between the germline ends. CDR1 is LNHNV, CDR2 YYDKDF, per germline (reference sequence). The CDR3 consists of 13 residues. DNA for the CDR3: TGTGCCACCAGCAGAGATCCGGGGGATGAGCAGTTCTTC. Its protein product is CATSRDPGDEQFF.

The chain is built from TRBV6-1 and TRBJ2-5, with TRBD1 matching 8 bases. Germline V gene data show CDR1 as MNHNS and CDR2 as SASEGT. J was trimmed by 5 bases and V by 1 base; bases with no gene match: 6. This CDR3 has 15 amino acids. The CDR3 here is CASSEGRTGLETQYF. The DNA of the CDR3 is TGTGCCAGCAGTGAAGGGAGGACAGGGCTGGAGACCCAGTACTTC.

This CDR3 reads CSVEPRDRLNYGYTF. CDR3 in DNA: TGCAGCGTTGAGCCTAGGGACCGTCTGAACTATGGCTACACCTTC. V and J are TRBV29-1 and TRBJ1-2; possible D gene TRBD1, 5 bases. The CDR3 totals 15 residues. Germline V gene data show CDR1 as SQVTM and CDR2 as ANQGSEA. V was pared by 3 bases and J by 2 bases, with 16 bases between.

This chain connects TRBV18 to TRBJ2-5; 7 bases map to TRBD1. Losses at the gene ends were 4 bases for V and 0 bases for J; bases not matched to a gene: 5. CDR1 is KGHSH and CDR2 is LQKENI in the germline V gene. This CDR3 is 15 amino acids long. As DNA, the CDR3 is TGTGCCAGCTCACGCAACAGGGGAAACCAAGAGACCCAGTACTTC. Its translation is CASSRNRGNQETQYF.

V gene TRBV11-2 combines with J gene TRBJ1-1; 9 positions agree with TRBD1. The V segment lost 0 bases and the J segment 6 bases; nucleotides outside the gene matches: 5. The CDR3 contains 15 residues. Germline V gene sequence: CDR1 SGHAT, CDR2 FQNNGV. This chain's CDR3 is CASSLDLRTGAEAFF. DNA of the CDR3: TGTGCCAGCAGCTTAGATTTAAGGACAGGGGCTGAAGCTTTCTTT.

The rearrangement uses TRBV29-1 and TRBJ1-1; a weak D match, TRBD1 (6 bases). There are 11 residues in the CDR3. Germline V gene sequence: CDR1 SQVTM, CDR2 ANQGSEA. Trimming shortened V by 7 bases and J by 2 bases, and 8 bases separated the two germline ends. The CDR3 region has the DNA TGCAGCGGGGGGGCAAACACTGAAGCTTTCTTT. Translating gives CSGGANTEAFF.

CDR3 nucleotide sequence: TGTGCCAGCAGTTTGGGCCAGAACTACTATGGCTACACCTTC. Its translation: CASSLGQNYYGYTF. This chain links TRBV28 with TRBJ1-2; D is ambiguous. Between the trimmed V and J ends, which lost 3 bases and 3 bases, there was a span of 11 bases. The CDR3 extends over 14 amino acids. From germline, CDR1 is MDHEN and CDR2 SYDVKM.

This chain uses TRBV6-6 with TRBJ1-4; no reliable D call. The CDR3 loop spans 16 amino acids. The ends were cut back, 8 bases at V and 5 bases at J, with 21 bases in the middle. Germline values: CDR1 MNHNY, CDR2 SVGAGI (reference sequence). The CDR3 DNA reads as TGTGCCAGCCAACGGTTCCTCTCGCCGGCAAATGAAAAACTGTTTTTT. It codes for CASQRFLSPANEKLFF.

The CDR3 region has the DNA TGTGCCAGCAGTTCGCCGGGGGACAGCCCCTACGAGCAGTACTTC. Its protein product is CASSSPGDSPYEQYF. The chain is built from TRBV28 and TRBJ2-7, with a tentative D call TRBD1 (7 bases). The germline V gene encodes CDR1 MDHEN and CDR2 SYDVKM. This CDR3 has 15 residues. With 4 bases removed from V and 2 bases from J, the gap between germline ends came to 15 bases.

Comment on this clone: The same CDR3 arises from other DNA sequences in this sample as well. J is TRBJ2-2 and V is TRBV2; TRBD1 is a possible D gene (5 bases). V lost 6 bases and J 4 bases, leaving 12 bases between the germline ends. The germline V gene has CDR1 SNHLY and CDR2 FYNNEI. The CDR3 has 14 residues. The CDR3 is CASRMGQSTGELFF. The CDR3 DNA sequence: TGTGCCAGCAGGATGGGGCAGAGCACCGGGGAGCTGTTTTTT.

This chain uses TRBV6-4 with TRBJ2-7, with a possible D match to TRBD1 (5 bases). The V gene lost 3 bases and the J gene lost 4 bases, with 13 bases spanning the gap. Germline CDR1 MRHNA, CDR2 SNTAGT. This CDR3 region has 14 residues. As DNA, the CDR3 is TGTGCCAGCAGTGAGGCAGGGCTTTCGTACGAGCAGTACTTC. Its protein product is CASSEAGLSYEQYF.